This T cell receptor (beta chain) was sequenced during a study of control samples from healthy donors and cancer patients. The sample holds a few counts of this clone. Germline V gene lookup returns CDR1 SGHKS and CDR2 YYEKEE (reference sequence). This CDR3 comprises 14 residues. V lost 1 base, J lost 2 bases, and 7 bases lay in between. Produced via immunoSEQ multiplex PCR; TCRdb's table is partial and in-frame only. This sample has 170,000 or so clones, with nearly 90% found just once. The sequence came from a woman aged 45-59 years in good health. The J gene is TRBJ1-3, the V gene TRBV5-5; the D is unclear. The sequenced material came from blood. The CDR3 DNA sequence: TGTGCCAGCAGCTTGAGATTAGCTGGAAACACCATATATTTT. This sequence encodes CASSLRLAGNTIYF.